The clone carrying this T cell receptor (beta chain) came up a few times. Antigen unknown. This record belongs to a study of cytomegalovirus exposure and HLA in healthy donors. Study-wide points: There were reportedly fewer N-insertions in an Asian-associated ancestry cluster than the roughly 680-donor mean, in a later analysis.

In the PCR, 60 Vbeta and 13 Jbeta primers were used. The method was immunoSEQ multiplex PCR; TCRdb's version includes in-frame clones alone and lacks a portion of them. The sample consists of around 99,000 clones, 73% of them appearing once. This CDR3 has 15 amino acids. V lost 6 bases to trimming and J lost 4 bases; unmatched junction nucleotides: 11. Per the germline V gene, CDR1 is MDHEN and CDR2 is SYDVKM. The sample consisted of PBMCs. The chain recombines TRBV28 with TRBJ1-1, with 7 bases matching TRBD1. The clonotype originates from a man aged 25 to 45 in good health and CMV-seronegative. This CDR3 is CASSPRTGRGTEAFF. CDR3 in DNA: TGTGCCAGCAGCCCTAGGACAGGTCGGGGCACTGAAGCTTTCTTT.